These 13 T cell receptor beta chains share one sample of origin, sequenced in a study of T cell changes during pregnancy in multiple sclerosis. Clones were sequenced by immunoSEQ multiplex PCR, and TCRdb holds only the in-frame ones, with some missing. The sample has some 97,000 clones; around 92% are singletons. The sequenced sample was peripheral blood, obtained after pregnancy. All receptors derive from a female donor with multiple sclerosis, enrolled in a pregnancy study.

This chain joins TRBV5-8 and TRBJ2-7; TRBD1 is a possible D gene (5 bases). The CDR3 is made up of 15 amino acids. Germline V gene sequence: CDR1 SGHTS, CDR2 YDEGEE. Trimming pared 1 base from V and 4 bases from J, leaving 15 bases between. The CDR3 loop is CASSLFDARVYEQYF. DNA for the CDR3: TGTGCCAGCAGCTTGTTCGATGCCAGGGTGTACGAGCAGTACTTC.

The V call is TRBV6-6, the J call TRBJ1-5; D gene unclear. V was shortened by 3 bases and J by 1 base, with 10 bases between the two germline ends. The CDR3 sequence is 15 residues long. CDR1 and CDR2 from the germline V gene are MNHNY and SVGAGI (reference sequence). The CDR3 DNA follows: TGTGCCAGCAGTTATATATTGGGCAGCAATCAGCCCCAGCATTTT. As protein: CASSYILGSNQPQHF.

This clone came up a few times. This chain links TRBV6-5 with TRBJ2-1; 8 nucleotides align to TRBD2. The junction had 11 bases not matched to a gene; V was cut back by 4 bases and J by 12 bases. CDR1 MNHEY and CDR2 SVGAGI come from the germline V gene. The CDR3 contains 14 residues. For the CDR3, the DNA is TGTGCCAGCAGTTCAGGTAGCGGGACGTTTGTGCAGTTCTTC. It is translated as CASSSGSGTFVQFF.

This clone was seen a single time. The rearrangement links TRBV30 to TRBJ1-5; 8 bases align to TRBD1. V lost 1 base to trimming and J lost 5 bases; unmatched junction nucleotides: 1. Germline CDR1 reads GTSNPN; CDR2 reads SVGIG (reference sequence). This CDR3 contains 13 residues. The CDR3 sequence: CAWSDRGDQPQHF. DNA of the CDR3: TGTGCCTGGAGTGACAGGGGGGATCAGCCCCAGCATTTT. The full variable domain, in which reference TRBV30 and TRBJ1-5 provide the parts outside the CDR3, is SQTIHQWPATLVQPVGSPLSLECTVEGTSNPNLYWYRQAAGRGLQLLFYSVGIGQISSEVPQNLSASRPQDRQFILSSKKLLLSDSGFYLCAWSDRGDQPQHFGDGTRLSIL.

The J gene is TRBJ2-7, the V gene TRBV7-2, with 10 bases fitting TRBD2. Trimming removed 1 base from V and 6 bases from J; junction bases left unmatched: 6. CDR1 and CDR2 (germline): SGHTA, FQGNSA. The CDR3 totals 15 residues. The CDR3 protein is CASSLVSGRAGEQYF. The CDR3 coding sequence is TGTGCCAGCAGCTTAGTAAGCGGGAGGGCGGGCGAGCAGTACTTC.

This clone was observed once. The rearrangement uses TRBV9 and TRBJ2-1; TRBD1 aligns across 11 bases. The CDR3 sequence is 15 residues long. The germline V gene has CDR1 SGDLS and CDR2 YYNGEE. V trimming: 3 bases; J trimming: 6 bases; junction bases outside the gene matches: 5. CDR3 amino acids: CASSAGQGAGNEQFF. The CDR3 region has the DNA TGTGCCAGCAGCGCAGGACAGGGGGCTGGCAATGAGCAGTTCTTC.

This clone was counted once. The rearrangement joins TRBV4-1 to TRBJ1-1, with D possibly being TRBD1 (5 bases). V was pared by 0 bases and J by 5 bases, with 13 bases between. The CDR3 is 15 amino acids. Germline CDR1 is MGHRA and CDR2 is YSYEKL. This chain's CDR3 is CASSQEDLRGTEAFF. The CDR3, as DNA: TGCGCCAGCAGCCAAGAAGATCTACGGGGGACTGAAGCTTTCTTT.

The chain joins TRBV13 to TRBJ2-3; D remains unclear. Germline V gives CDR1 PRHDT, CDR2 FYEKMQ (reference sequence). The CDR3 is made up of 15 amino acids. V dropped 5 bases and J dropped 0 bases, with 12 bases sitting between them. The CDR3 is CASSIQTASTDTQYF. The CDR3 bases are TGTGCCAGCAGCATCCAAACTGCTAGCACAGATACGCAGTATTTT.

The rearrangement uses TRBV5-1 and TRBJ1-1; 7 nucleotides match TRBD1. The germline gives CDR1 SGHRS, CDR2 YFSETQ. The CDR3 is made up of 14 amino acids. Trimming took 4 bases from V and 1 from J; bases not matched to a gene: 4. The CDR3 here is CASSQGTANTEAFF. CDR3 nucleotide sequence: TGCGCCAGCAGCCAAGGGACAGCGAACACTGAAGCTTTCTTT.

For the CDR3, the DNA is TGTGCCAGCAGCTCGCCTGGGAGTAGCGGGGGGGCCACGCAGTATTTT. Its translation: CASSSPGSSGGATQYF. V usage is TRBV7-9 and J usage is TRBJ2-3, with 11 bases that match TRBD2. The length of the CDR3 is 16 residues. Germline lookup yields CDR1 SEHNR and CDR2 FQNEAQ (reference sequence). V lost 4 bases to trimming and J lost 9 bases; unmatched junction nucleotides: 12.

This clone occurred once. CDR3 in amino acids: CASQTLPGLGNTQYF. DNA for the CDR3: TGCGCCAGCCAAACGCTGCCGGGACTAGGTAATACCCAGTACTTC. V usage is TRBV5-1 and J usage is TRBJ2-5, with 8 bases fitting TRBD2. V shed 7 bases, J shed 8 bases, and the junction held 16 bases outside the gene matches. Germline V gene lookup returns CDR1 SGHRS and CDR2 YFSETQ. This CDR3 comprises 15 residues.

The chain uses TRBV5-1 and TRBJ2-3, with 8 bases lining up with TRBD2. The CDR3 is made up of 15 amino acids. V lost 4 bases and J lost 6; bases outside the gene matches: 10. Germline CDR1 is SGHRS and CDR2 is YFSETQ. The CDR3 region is CASSKSGGLGDTQYF. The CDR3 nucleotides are TGCGCCAGCAGCAAGTCGGGGGGGCTGGGGGATACGCAGTATTTT. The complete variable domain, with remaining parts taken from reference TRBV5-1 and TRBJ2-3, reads KAGVTQTPRYLIKTRGQQVTLSCSPISGHRSVSWYQQTPGQGLQFLFEYFSETQRNKGNFPGRFSGRQFSNSRSEMNVSTLELGDSALYLCASSKSGGLGDTQYFGPGTRLTVL.

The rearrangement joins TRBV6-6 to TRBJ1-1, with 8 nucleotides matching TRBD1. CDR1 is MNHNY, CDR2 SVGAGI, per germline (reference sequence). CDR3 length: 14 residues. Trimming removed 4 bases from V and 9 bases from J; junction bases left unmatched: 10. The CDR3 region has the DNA TGTGCCAGCAGTTTCCTAACACGACAGGGGAAAGCTTTCTTT. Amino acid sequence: CASSFLTRQGKAFF.